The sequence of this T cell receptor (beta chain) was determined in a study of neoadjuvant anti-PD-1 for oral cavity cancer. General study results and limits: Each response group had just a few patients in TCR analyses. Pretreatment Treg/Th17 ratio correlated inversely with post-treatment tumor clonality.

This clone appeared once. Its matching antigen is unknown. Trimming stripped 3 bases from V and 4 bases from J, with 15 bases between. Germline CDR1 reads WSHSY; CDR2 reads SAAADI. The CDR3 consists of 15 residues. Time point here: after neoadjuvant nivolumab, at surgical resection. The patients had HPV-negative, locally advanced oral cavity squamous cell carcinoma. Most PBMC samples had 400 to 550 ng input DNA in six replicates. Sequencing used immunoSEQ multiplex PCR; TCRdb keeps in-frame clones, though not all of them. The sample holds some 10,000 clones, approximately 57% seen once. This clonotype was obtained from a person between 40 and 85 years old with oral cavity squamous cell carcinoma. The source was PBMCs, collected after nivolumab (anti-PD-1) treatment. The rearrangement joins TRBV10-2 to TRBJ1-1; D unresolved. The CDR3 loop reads CASSDPGRRGTEAFF. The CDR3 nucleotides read TGCGCCAGCAGTGACCCAGGTAGACGGGGCACTGAAGCTTTCTTT.